These 16 T cell receptor beta chains were all obtained from the same sample, sequenced in a study of beta chain features in type 1 diabetes (dated by TCRdb to 2016 to 2019). The research as a whole found: A moderate but significant shortening of TCRB CDR3 length was observed in type 1 diabetes patients in all four CD4+ subsets.

Antigen specificity for these receptors is unknown. Receptor amplification or capture employed the immunoSEQ multiplex PCR assay. The entire isolated RNA was reverse transcribed using the High Capacity cDNA Reverse Transcription Kit, and thus expressed TCRB transcripts were sequenced. TCRdb holds this immuneACCESS table with in-frame rearrangements only. Some clones are missing; in checked studies, unresolved V genes explain under half, and the rest has no known cause. The sample contains some 350,000 clones, 8.5% to 10% of them found a single time. Approximately 0.55% of the sample goes to the ten largest clones. Input material: central memory CD4+ T cells from blood. All receptors derive from a man aged 30-40 years with type 1 diabetes.

This clone was detected many times. Written as DNA, the CDR3 is TGTGCCAGCAAGACCACAGGGTGGCGCAATCAGCCCCAGCATTTT. Protein: CASKTTGWRNQPQHF. This chain connects TRBV19 to TRBJ1-5, with D tentatively TRBD1 (6 bases). CDR1 LNHDA and CDR2 SQIVND come from the germline V gene (reference sequence). This CDR3 comprises 15 residues. Trimming removed 9 bases at V and 2 bases at J, with 17 bases between.

This clone was observed at least ten times. The rearrangement joins TRBV19 to TRBJ2-6; TRBD1 might be the D (5 bases). The V end was cut by 4 bases, the J end by 1 base, with 5 bases between. Germline V gene lookup returns CDR1 LNHDA and CDR2 SQIVND (reference sequence). This CDR3 comprises 14 residues. The CDR3 sequence: CASSKGSGANVLTF. CDR3 coding DNA: TGTGCCAGTAGTAAGGGGTCTGGGGCCAACGTCCTGACTTTC.

This clone was detected only a few times. The chain links TRBV5-6 to TRBJ2-7; D not resolved. The V and J ends lost 1 base and 0 bases respectively, with 20 bases between them. The CDR3 is 18 residues long. Germline CDR1 and CDR2: SGHDT and YYEEEE. As DNA, the CDR3 is TGTGCCAGCAGCTTGACTGGCAGGCCGACACTTAGCTCCTACGAGCAGTACTTC. This sequence encodes CASSLTGRPTLSSYEQYF.

This clone was counted between two and nine times. J is TRBJ1-1 and V is TRBV6-6; D might be TRBD1 (6 bases). Trimming left V 6 bases short and J 2 bases short, with 7 bases between. The CDR3 loop spans 12 amino acids. Germline V lookup: CDR1 MNHNY, CDR2 SVGAGI (reference sequence). CDR3 bases: TGTGCCAGCAGACAGGGAAACACTGAAGCTTTCTTT. This codes for CASRQGNTEAFF.

The chain has TRBV13 and TRBJ2-1; D is ambiguous. The V gene's germline CDR1 is PRHDT and CDR2 FYEKMQ (reference sequence). Trimming took 5 bases from V and 0 from J, leaving 20 bases between them. This CDR3 has 18 residues. The CDR3 reads CASSLEGYGPVSYNEQFF. As DNA, the CDR3 is TGTGCCAGCAGCCTCGAAGGCTACGGCCCAGTCTCCTACAATGAGCAGTTCTTC.

The chain links TRBV5-1 to TRBJ2-1; D not resolved. The CDR3 is 14 amino acids. Trimming left V 7 bases short and J 1 base short, with 12 bases between. The germline V gene encodes CDR1 SGHRS and CDR2 YFSETQ. The CDR3 sequence: CASCLSGSYNEQFF. For the CDR3, the DNA is TGCGCCAGCTGCCTCAGTGGGTCCTACAATGAGCAGTTCTTC.

The rearrangement joins TRBV7-3 to TRBJ2-1; possible D gene TRBD2, 5 bases. CDR3 size: 13 residues. V was shortened by 5 bases and J by 10 bases, with 15 bases between the two germline ends. Germline CDR1 SGHTA, CDR2 FQGTGA. The CDR3: CASSLPLGREQFF. The CDR3 DNA sequence: TGTGCCAGCAGCCTCCCCTTAGGGAGAGAGCAGTTCTTC.

As concerns this clone: A much more abundant neighbour one base away suggests this may be a read error. This chain connects TRBV7-3 to TRBJ2-5; D is unclear. Trimming took 2 bases from V and 2 from J, leaving 0 bases between them. In germline, CDR1 is SGHTA, CDR2 FQGTGA. The CDR3 sequence is 11 residues long. CDR3 in amino acids: CASSLQETQYF. The CDR3 nucleotides are TGTGCCAGCAGCTTACAAGAGACCCAGTACTTC.

This clone has only a few counts. The chain carries TRBV30 and TRBJ1-2; TRBD1 matches 12 bases. The CDR3 contains 14 residues. Germline trimming cut 8 bases from V and 4 bases from J; bases unmatched to any gene: 8. From germline, CDR1 is GTSNPN and CDR2 SVGIG (reference sequence). The DNA of the CDR3 is TGTGCCATAACCGGGACAGGGGGCATCTATGGCTACACCTTC. Translating gives CAITGTGGIYGYTF.

V is TRBV28 and J is TRBJ1-2, with D unresolved. CDR1 is MDHEN and CDR2 is SYDVKM in the germline V gene. Trimming removed 5 bases at V and 13 bases at J, with 20 bases between. CDR3 size: 13 residues. The CDR3 coding sequence is TGTGCCAGCAGTCCCCACGGGGAAAGGGAGAGCACCTTC. This sequence encodes CASSPHGERESTF.

This clone was counted only a few times. The rearrangement joins TRBV28 to TRBJ1-2; D not certain. V was cut by 4 bases and J by 10 bases, with 10 bases left in between. CDR3 length: 11 amino acids. CDR1 is MDHEN and CDR2 is SYDVKM in the germline V gene. The CDR3 loop reads CASSYQDAYTF. CDR3 bases: TGTGCCAGCAGTTATCAGGACGCCTACACCTTC.

The chain combines TRBV7-6 with TRBJ2-1, with TRBD2 matching over 8 bases. V gave up 0 bases and J gave up 2 bases; unmatched junction bases: 3. This CDR3 spans 16 amino acids. CDR1 and CDR2 (germline): SGHVS, FNYEAQ. The CDR3 is CASSLAPGGAYNEQFF. The CDR3 bases are TGTGCCAGCAGCTTAGCACCGGGAGGGGCCTACAATGAGCAGTTCTTC.

This clone was counted ten times or more. This chain links TRBV7-9 with TRBJ2-7, with TRBD2 identical over 7 bases. V trimming: 5 bases; J trimming: 4 bases; junction bases outside the gene matches: 11. Germline CDR1 and CDR2: SEHNR and FQNEAQ (reference sequence). There are 15 residues in the CDR3. This CDR3 is CASSPQSGIGYEQYF. Written as DNA, the CDR3 is TGTGCCAGCAGCCCACAGAGCGGGATTGGGTACGAGCAGTACTTC.

This clone was seen ten or more times. The chain is built from TRBV27 and TRBJ1-3, with D maybe TRBD1 (6 bases). Deletions cut 5 bases from V and 0 bases from J, with 11 bases between. The germline CDR1 and CDR2 sequences are MNHEY and SMNVEV (reference sequence). CDR3 length equals 15 residues. The CDR3 nucleotides read TGTGCCAGCAGTCCAAGGACAGACTCTGGAAACACCATATATTTT. Protein product: CASSPRTDSGNTIYF.

In this sample, this clone turned up a few times. Only one base separates this from a far larger clonotype, so it likely reflects a read error. The chain recombines TRBV9 with TRBJ2-1, with 8 bases that match TRBD2. This CDR3 spans 16 amino acids. Trimming removed 0 bases from V and 13 bases from J; junction bases left unmatched: 15. The V gene's germline CDR1 is SGDLS and CDR2 YYNGEE. The CDR3, as DNA: TGTGCCAGCAGCGTAGTTTCAGCGGGAGCGGGAAACATTCAGTTCTTC. It is translated as CASSVVSAGAGNIQFF.

The V and J genes are TRBV4-1 and TRBJ1-3; D unresolved. Germline CDR1 MGHRA, CDR2 YSYEKL. CDR3 size: 15 residues. V was shortened by 4 bases and J by 0 bases, with 10 bases between the two germline ends. The CDR3 region has the DNA TGCGCCAGCAGCCCAAATACCCACTCTGGAAACACCATATATTTT. It yields the protein CASSPNTHSGNTIYF.